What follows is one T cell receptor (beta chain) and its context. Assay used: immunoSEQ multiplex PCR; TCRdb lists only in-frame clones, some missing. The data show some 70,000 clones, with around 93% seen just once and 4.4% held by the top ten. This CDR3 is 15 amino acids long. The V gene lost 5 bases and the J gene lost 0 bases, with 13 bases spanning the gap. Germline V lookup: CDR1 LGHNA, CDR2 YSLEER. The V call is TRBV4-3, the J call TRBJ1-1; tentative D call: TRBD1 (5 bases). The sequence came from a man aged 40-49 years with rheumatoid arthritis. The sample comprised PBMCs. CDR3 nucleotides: TGCGCCAGCAGCAACGACAGAAGGCTGAACACTGAAGCTTTCTTT. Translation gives CASSNDRRLNTEAFF.